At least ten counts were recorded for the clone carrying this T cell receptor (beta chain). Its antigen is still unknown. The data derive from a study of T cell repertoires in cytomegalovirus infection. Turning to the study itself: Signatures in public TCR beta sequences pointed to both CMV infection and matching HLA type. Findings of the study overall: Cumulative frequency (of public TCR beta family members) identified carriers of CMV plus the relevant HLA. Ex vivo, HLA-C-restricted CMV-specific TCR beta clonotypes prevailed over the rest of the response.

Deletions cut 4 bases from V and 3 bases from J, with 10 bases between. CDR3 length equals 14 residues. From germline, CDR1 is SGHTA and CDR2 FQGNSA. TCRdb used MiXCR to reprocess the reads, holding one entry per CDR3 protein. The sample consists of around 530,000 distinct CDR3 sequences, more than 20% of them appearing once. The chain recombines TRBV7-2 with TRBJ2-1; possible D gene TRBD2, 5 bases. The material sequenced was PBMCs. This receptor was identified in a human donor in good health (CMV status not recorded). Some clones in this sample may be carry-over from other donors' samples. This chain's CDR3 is CASSSPTSYNEQFF. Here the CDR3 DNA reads TGTGCCAGCAGCTCCCCCACTAGCTACAATGAGCAGTTCTTC.